The 5 T cell receptor beta chains below all came from one sample that was sequenced in a study of T-cell memory formation after mild COVID-19. TCRdb ran MiXCR on the 5' RACE reads and lists one entry per CDR3 protein. The profile covers approximately 300,000 distinct CDR3 sequences, with less than 20% appearing a single time and 21% taken by the ten largest. Sequencing was performed on PBMCs or a T cell subset sorted from them (not recorded which). The receptors here all came from a man aged 18-30 years who had mild COVID-19 (a few samples of this study predate the infection). Cell type and time point are not known.

The chain recombines TRBV4-3 with TRBJ2-3; TRBD2 matches at 9 bases. From germline, CDR1 is LGHNA and CDR2 YSLEER. V shed 0 bases and J 2 bases; nucleotides not matched to a gene: 12. This CDR3 is built from 19 residues. The CDR3 DNA is TGCGCCAGCAGCCAAGACACCCCGTCTGGCGGGGGGGCCACAGATACGCAGTATTTT. This codes for CASSQDTPSGGGATDTQYF.

Only a few counts were recorded for this clonotype. The gene calls are TRBV7-2 and TRBJ2-5; D is tentatively TRBD1 or TRBD2 (6 bases each). In germline, CDR1 is SGHTA, CDR2 FQGNSA. The V end was cut by 4 bases, the J end by 4 bases, with 16 bases between. There are 15 residues in the CDR3. CDR3 region: CASSYRTRGAETQYF. CDR3 DNA: TGTGCCAGCAGCTACCGGACGAGGGGGGCAGAGACCCAGTACTTC. Combining the CDR3 with reference TRBV7-2 and TRBJ2-5 gives the whole variable domain GAGVSQSPSNKVTEKGKDVELRCDPISGHTALYWYRQSLGQGLEFLIYFQGNSAPDKSGLPSDRFSAERTGGSVSTLTIQRTQQEDSAVYLCASSYRTRGAETQYFGPGTRLLVL.

This rearrangement joins TRBV6-5 to TRBJ1-1; no reliable D call. The CDR3 runs to 15 residues. Germline V gives CDR1 MNHEY, CDR2 SVGAGI. With 2 bases removed from V and 0 bases from J, the gap between germline ends came to 10 bases. The CDR3 loop reads CASSYNIGLNTEAFF. CDR3 DNA sequence: TGTGCCAGCAGTTACAATATAGGGTTGAACACTGAAGCTTTCTTT.

As to this clonotype: A much more abundant neighbour one base away suggests this may be a read error. The chain links TRBV7-6 to TRBJ2-7; 10 bases match TRBD1. J gave up 2 bases and V 5 bases, and 3 bases lay outside the gene matches. CDR1 and CDR2 (germline): SGHVS, FNYEAQ. The CDR3 extends over 14 amino acids. CDR3 coding DNA: TGTGCCAGCAGCCCGGGACAGGGGACCTACGAGCAGTACTTC. Amino acids: CASSPGQGTYEQYF. Full variable domain (missing parts from reference TRBV7-6 and TRBJ2-7): GAGVSQSPRYKVTKRGQDVALRCDPISGHVSLYWYRQALGQGPEFLTYFNYEAQQDKSGLPNDRFSAERPEGSISTLTIQRTEQRDSAMYRCASSPGQGTYEQYFGPGTRLTVT.

This clonotype was seen a handful of times. V and J are TRBV7-3 and TRBJ2-5, with 13 bases that match TRBD2. The CDR3 consists of 17 residues. The germline V gene has CDR1 SGHTA and CDR2 FQGTGA. The ends lost 5 bases at V and 0 bases at J; junction bases unmatched: 6. The CDR3 spells CASSTGLAGAYQETQYF. CDR3 bases: TGTGCCAGCAGCACCGGACTAGCGGGAGCGTACCAAGAGACCCAGTACTTC.